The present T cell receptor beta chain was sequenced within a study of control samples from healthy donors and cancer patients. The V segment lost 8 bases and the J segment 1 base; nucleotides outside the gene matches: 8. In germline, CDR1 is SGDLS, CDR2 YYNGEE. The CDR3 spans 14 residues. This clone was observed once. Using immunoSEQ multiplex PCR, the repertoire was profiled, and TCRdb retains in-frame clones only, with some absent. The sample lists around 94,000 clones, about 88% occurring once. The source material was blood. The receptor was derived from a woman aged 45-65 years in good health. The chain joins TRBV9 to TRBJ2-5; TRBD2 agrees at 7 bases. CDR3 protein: CASSGLVAQETQYF. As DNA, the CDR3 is TGTGCCAGTTCCGGACTAGTTGCCCAAGAGACCCAGTACTTC.